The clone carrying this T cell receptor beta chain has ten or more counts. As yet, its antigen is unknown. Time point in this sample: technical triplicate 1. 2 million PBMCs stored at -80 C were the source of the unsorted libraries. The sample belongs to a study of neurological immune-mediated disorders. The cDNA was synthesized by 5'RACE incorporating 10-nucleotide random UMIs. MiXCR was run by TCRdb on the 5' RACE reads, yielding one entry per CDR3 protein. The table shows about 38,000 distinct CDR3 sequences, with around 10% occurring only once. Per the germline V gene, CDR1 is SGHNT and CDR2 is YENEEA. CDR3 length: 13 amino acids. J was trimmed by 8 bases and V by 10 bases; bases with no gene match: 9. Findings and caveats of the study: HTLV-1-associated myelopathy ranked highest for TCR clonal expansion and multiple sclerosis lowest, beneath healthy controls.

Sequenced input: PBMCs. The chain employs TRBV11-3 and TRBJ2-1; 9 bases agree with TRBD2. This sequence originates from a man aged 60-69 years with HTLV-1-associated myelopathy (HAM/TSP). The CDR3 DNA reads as TGTGCCAACCACGCGGGAGGGCCCTATGAGCAGTTCTTC. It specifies CANHAGGPYEQFF.